The rows below give T cell receptor beta chains drawn from one sample of a study of PD-1 blockade in classical Hodgkin lymphoma. Sequencing used immunoSEQ multiplex PCR; TCRdb keeps in-frame clones, though not all of them. The table lists more than 25,000 clones, nearly 80% of them singletons. The sample in question was peripheral blood mononuclear cells (PBMCs), obtained before the second cycle of nivolumab. The receptors were gathered from a human donor with classical Hodgkin lymphoma. The CDR3 runs from the conserved cysteine through the conserved F or W. Fields, in order: clone size, D gene, V gene, J gene, CDR3 length, CDR3 protein, CDR3 DNA. A D gene is named only where the DNA matches it firmly. Not every row has a clone size; where given, it reads once, few, many or a size class.

>.|.|TRBV25-1|TRBJ2-1|17
CASSDPSFLSSYNEQFF
TGTGCCAGCAGTGACCCATCCTTCCTGAGCTCCTACAATGAGCAGTTCTTC
>.|TRBD1|TRBV6-1|TRBJ2-1|18
CASSEALPWQGAWNEQFF
TGTGCCAGCAGTGAAGCGCTTCCTTGGCAGGGGGCTTGGAATGAGCAGTTCTTC
>.|TRBD1|TRBV7-7|TRBJ2-7|14
CASSPIDRAYEQYF
TGTGCTAGCAGCCCGATCGACAGGGCCTACGAGCAGTACTTC
>.|TRBD1|TRBV4-2|TRBJ1-4|16
CASSQATGQGIEKLFF
TGTGCCAGCAGCCAGGCCACGGGACAGGGTATTGAAAAACTGTTTTTT
>medium-sized|.|TRBV6-5|TRBJ1-1|15
CASSYSSGARTEAFF
TGTGCCAGCAGTTACTCTTCAGGGGCGCGGACTGAAGCTTTCTTT
>.|TRBD2|TRBV2|TRBJ2-1|14
CASLWAGGRREQFF
TGTGCCAGCCTCTGGGCGGGGGGGCGTCGAGAGCAGTTCTTC
>.|TRBD1|TRBV7-2|TRBJ2-7|14
CASSIGTGTYEQYF
TGTGCCAGCAGCATCGGGACAGGGACCTACGAGCAGTACTTC
>medium-sized|.|TRBV28|TRBJ1-5|13
CASSRQGNQPQHF
TGTGCCAGCAGTCGACAGGGCAATCAGCCCCAGCATTTT
>.|.|TRBV4-3|TRBJ1-1|15
CASSQAWGLNTEAFF
TGCGCCAGCAGCCAAGCCTGGGGCCTGAACACTGAAGCTTTCTTT
>.|TRBD2|TRBV4-3|TRBJ2-6|19
CASSPGTSGGAAGANVLTF
TGCGCCAGCAGCCCCGGGACTAGCGGGGGGGCCGCAGGGGCCAACGTCCTGACTTTC
>.|.|TRBV5-6|TRBJ2-3|11
CASSLEGTQYF
TGTGCCAGCAGCTTGGAGGGTACGCAGTATTTT
>.|.|TRBV7-2|TRBJ1-1|15
CASSLDSPGFGSAFF
TGTGCCAGCAGCTTAGATTCCCCGGGCTTCGGGAGCGCTTTCTTT
>.|.|TRBV19|TRBJ1-4|13
CASNGRAEEKLFF
TGTGCCAGTAACGGCAGGGCGGAGGAAAAACTGTTTTTT
>.|.|TRBV11-2|TRBJ1-2|14
CASNSRGVRYGYTF
TGTGCCAGCAACTCCAGAGGTGTTCGTTATGGCTACACCTTC
>.|TRBD1|TRBV18|TRBJ2-1|11
CASSPGQGTFF
TGTGCCAGCTCACCGGGACAGGGGACGTTCTTC
>.|TRBD1|TRBV28|TRBJ1-1|14
CASTSGTGMTEAFF
TGTGCCAGCACCTCAGGGACAGGGATGACTGAAGCTTTCTTT
>once|.|TRBV7-3|TRBJ1-1|13
CASSLTDSTEAFF
TGTGCCAGCAGCTTAACGGACAGCACTGAAGCTTTCTTT
>.|.|TRBV30|TRBJ1-2|15
CAFSPGGAQNYGYTF
TGTGCCTTCTCCCCGGGGGGGGCTCAGAACTATGGCTACACCTTC
>.|.|TRBV7-2|TRBJ2-7|11
CASSPNNEQYF
TGTGCCAGCAGCCCTAACAACGAGCAGTACTTC
>.|.|TRBV9|TRBJ2-7|13
CASSVTAPGEQYF
TGTGCCAGCAGCGTAACGGCCCCCGGCGAGCAGTACTTC
>.|.|TRBV6-6|TRBJ2-7|14
CASSYSTGNYEQYF
TGTGCCAGCAGTTACTCGACTGGGAACTACGAGCAGTACTTC
>.|TRBD1|TRBV6-5|TRBJ1-2|13
CASRPRDSYGYTF
TGTGCCAGCAGACCCCGGGACAGTTATGGCTACACCTTC
>.|.|TRBV15|TRBJ2-1|14
CATSRDYDRNEQFF
TGTGCCACCAGCAGAGACTACGATCGCAATGAGCAGTTCTTC
>.|TRBD1|TRBV19|TRBJ1-1|15
CASSTLTGANTEAFF
TGTGCCAGTAGTACCTTGACAGGGGCGAACACTGAAGCTTTCTTT
>.|TRBD1|TRBV5-4|TRBJ1-2|13
CASSWGRDSGYTF
TGTGCCAGCAGCTGGGGACGGGACAGCGGCTACACCTTC
>.|TRBD2|TRBV5-1|TRBJ2-3|16
CASSRTSGGARDTQYF
TGCGCCAGCAGCCGGACTAGCGGGGGGGCCAGAGATACGCAGTATTTT
>.|.|TRBV6-5|TRBJ1-6|15
CASSLGSSYNSPLHF
TGTGCCAGCAGCTTAGGGAGCTCCTATAATTCACCCCTCCACTTT
>.|TRBD1|TRBV27|TRBJ2-7|14
CASSSVRRDRFLSF
TGTGCCAGCAGTTCCGTGCGCCGGGACAGATTTTTATCCTTC
>few|TRBD1|TRBV6-6|TRBJ1-1|16
CASSYGTGGGNTEAFF
TGTGCCAGCAGTTACGGGACAGGGGGAGGGAACACTGAAGCTTTCTTT
>.|.|TRBV7-9|TRBJ1-1|14
CASSFQGRTTEAFF
TGTGCCAGCAGCTTCCAGGGCCGGACCACTGAAGCTTTCTTT
>.|.|TRBV2|TRBJ1-2|15
CASTQDVVSNYGYTF
TGTGCCAGCACTCAAGATGTGGTCTCTAACTATGGCTACACCTTC
>.|.|TRBV5-5|TRBJ2-7|12
CASSFPGLEQYF
TGTGCCAGCAGCTTTCCAGGTCTCGAGCAGTACTTC